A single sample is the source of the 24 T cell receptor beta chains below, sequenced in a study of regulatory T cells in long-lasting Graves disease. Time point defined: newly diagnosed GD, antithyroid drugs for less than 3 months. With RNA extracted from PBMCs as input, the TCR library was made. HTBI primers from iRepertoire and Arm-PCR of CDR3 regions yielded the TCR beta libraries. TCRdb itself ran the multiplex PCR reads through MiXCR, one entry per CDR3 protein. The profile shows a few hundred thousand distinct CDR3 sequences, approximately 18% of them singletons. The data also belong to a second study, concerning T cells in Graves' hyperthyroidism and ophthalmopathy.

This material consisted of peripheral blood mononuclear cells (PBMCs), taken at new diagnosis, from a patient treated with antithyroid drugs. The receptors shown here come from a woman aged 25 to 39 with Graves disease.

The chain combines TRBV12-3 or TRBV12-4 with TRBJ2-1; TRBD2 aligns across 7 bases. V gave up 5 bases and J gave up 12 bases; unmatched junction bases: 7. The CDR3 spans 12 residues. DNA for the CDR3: TGTGCCAGCAGTGGGGAGGGGCTTGGGCAGTTCTTC. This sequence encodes CASSGEGLGQFF.

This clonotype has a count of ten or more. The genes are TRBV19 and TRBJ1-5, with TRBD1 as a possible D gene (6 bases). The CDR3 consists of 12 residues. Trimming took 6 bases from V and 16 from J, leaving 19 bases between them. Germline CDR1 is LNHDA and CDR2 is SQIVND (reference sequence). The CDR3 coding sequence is TGTGCCAGTAGCCCAGGGGACACGTCGATACATTTT. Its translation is CASSPGDTSIHF.

The CDR3 region is CASSLGLFEKLFF. CDR3 nucleotide sequence: TGTGCCAGCAGTCTTGGACTATTTGAAAAACTGTTTTTT. The J gene is TRBJ1-4, the V gene TRBV12-3 or TRBV12-4; no firm D call. The CDR3 runs to 13 residues. Between the trimmed V and J ends, which lost 5 bases and 7 bases, there was a span of 11 bases.

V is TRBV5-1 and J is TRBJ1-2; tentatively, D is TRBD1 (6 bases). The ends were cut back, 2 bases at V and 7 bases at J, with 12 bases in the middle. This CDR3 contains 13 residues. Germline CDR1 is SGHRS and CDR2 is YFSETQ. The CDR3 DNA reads TGCGCCAGCAGCTTAAGGACAGAACGTGGCTACACCTTC. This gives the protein CASSLRTERGYTF.

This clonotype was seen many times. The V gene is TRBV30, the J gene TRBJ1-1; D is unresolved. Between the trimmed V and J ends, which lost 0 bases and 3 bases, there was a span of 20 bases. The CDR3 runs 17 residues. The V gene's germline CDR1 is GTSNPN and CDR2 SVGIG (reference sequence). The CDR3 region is CAWSVLSPASGDTEAFF. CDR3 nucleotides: TGTGCCTGGAGTGTACTCAGCCCGGCGAGTGGGGACACTGAAGCTTTCTTT.

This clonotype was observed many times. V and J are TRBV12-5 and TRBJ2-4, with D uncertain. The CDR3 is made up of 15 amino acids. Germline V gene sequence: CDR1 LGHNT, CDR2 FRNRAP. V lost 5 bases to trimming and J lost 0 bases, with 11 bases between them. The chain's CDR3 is CASGKDWGAKNIQYF. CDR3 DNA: TGTGCTAGTGGTAAAGACTGGGGAGCCAAAAACATTCAGTACTTC.

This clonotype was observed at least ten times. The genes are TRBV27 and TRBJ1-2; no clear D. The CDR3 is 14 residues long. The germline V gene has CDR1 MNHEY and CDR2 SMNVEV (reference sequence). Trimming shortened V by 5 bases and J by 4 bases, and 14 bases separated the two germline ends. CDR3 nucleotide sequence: TGTGCCAGCAGTCCGGGCGGTTGGATCTATGGCTACACCTTC. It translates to CASSPGGWIYGYTF.

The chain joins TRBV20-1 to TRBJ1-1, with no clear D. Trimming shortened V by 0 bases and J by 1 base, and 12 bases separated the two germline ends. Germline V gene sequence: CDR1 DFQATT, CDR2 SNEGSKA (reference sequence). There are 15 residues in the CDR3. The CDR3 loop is CSAREGNKWNTEAFF. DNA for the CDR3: TGCAGTGCTAGAGAGGGCAATAAGTGGAACACTGAAGCTTTCTTT.

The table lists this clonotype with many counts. CDR3 bases: TGTGCCAGCAGTTTAGCCTCGGGGTACACTGAAGCTTTCTTT. This translates into CASSLASGYTEAFF. The chain recombines TRBV12-3 or TRBV12-4 with TRBJ1-1; D is unclear. The CDR3 contains 14 residues. Trimming cost V 0 bases and J 3 bases, with 8 bases left between them.

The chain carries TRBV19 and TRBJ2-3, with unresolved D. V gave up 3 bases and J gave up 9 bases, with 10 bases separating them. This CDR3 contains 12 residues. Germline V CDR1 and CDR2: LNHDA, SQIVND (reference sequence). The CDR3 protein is CASSIRSSTQYF. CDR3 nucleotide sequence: TGTGCCAGTAGTATTCGGAGCTCAACGCAGTATTTT.

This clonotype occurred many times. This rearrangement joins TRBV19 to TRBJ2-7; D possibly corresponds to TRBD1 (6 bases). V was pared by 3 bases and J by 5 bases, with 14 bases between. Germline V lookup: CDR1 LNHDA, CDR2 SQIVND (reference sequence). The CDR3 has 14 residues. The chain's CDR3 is CASSIPGVNDEQYF. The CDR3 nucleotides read TGTGCCAGTAGTATCCCAGGGGTCAACGACGAGCAGTACTTC.

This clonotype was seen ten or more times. Here the CDR3 reads CSWASGNSYNEQFF. CDR3 nucleotide sequence: TGCAGCTGGGCTAGCGGGAATTCCTACAATGAGCAGTTCTTC. This chain connects TRBV20-1 to TRBJ2-1, with TRBD2 matching over 9 bases. The CDR3 is made up of 14 amino acids. Germline values: CDR1 DFQATT, CDR2 SNEGSKA (reference sequence).

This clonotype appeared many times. This CDR3 is CASGGGNYEQYF. CDR3 DNA: TGTGCCAGCGGAGGGGGAAACTACGAGCAGTACTTC. The chain carries TRBV6-1 and TRBJ2-7; D assignment may be TRBD1 or TRBD2 (6 bases each). Germline CDR1 reads MNHNS; CDR2 reads SASEGT. The CDR3 is 12 residues long. Between the trimmed V and J ends, which lost 8 bases and 3 bases, there was a span of 11 bases.

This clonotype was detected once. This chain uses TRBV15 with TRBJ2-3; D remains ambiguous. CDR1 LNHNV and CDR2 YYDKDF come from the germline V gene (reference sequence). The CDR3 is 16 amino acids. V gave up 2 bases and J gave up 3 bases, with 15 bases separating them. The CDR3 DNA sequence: TGTGCCACCAGCAGACTAGACCCGGTGGGTACAGATACGCAGTATTTT. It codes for CATSRLDPVGTDTQYF.

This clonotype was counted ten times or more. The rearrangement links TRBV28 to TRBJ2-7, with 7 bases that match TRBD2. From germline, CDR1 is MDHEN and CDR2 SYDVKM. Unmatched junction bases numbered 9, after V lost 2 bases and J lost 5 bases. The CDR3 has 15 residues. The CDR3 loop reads CASSLGGVGLDEQYF. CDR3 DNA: TGTGCCAGCAGTTTAGGGGGGGTGGGGCTCGACGAGCAGTACTTC.

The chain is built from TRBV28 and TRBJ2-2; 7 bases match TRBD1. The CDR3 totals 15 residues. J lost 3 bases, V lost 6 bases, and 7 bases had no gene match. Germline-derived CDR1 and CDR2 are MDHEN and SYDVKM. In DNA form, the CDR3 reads TGTGCCAGCAGGGATACAGGGGCTTACACCGGGGAGCTGTTTTTT. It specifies CASRDTGAYTGELFF.

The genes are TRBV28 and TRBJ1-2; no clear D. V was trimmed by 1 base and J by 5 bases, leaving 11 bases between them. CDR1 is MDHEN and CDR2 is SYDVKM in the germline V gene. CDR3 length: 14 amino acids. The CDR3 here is CASSLSGVGYGYTF. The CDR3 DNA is TGTGCCAGCAGTTTATCGGGTGTTGGGTATGGCTACACCTTC.

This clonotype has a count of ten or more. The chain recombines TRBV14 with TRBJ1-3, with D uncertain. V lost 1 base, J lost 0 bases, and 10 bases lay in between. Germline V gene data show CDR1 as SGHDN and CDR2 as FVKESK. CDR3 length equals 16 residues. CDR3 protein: CASSQVYPVSGNTIYF. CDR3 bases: TGTGCCAGCAGCCAAGTCTATCCAGTCTCTGGAAACACCATATATTTT.

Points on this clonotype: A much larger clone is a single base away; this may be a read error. This CDR3 reads CASSLSRPNTEALF. In DNA form, the CDR3 reads TGTGCCAGCAGTTTATCCAGGCCGAACACTGAAGCTCTCTTT. The rearrangement uses TRBV28 and TRBJ1-1; D gene unclear. Germline CDR1 reads MDHEN; CDR2 reads SYDVKM. This CDR3 has 14 amino acids.

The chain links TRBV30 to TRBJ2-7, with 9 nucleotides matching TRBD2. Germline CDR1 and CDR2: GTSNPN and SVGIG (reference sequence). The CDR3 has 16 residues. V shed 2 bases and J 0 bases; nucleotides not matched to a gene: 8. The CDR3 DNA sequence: TGTGCCTGGAGTAGGAGCCGCGGGGGGGGCTCCTACGAGCAGTACTTC. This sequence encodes CAWSRSRGGGSYEQYF.

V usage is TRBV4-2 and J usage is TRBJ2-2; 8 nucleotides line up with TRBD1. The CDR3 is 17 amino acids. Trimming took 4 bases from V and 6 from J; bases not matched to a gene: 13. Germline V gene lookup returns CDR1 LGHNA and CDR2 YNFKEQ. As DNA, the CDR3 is TGTGCCAGCAGCCGAGAAGTGGTGACAGGGGACCCCGGGGAGCTGTTTTTT. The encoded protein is CASSREVVTGDPGELFF.

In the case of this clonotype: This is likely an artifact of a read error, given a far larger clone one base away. The CDR3 DNA follows: TGTGCCAGCAGTGAAGCGAAGTGGCTAGCGGGTTGCAATGAGCAGTTCTTC. The encoded protein is CASSEAKWLAGCNEQFF. This chain uses TRBV15 with TRBJ2-1; 8 nucleotides match TRBD2. Germline V gene lookup returns CDR1 LNHNV and CDR2 YYDKDF (reference sequence). Trimming removed 10 bases from V and 6 bases from J; junction bases left unmatched: 20. The CDR3 is 17 amino acids.

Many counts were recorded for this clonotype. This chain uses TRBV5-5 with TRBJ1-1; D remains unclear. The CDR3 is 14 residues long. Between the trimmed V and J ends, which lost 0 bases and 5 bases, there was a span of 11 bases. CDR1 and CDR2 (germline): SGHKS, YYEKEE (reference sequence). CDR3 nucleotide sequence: TGTGCCAGCAGCTTGGACGGATGGGATACTGAAGCTTTCTTT. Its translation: CASSLDGWDTEAFF.

CDR3 residues: CSAQDVSNYGYTF. The DNA for the CDR3 is TGCAGTGCCCAGGACGTCTCTAACTATGGCTACACCTTC. The rearrangement links TRBV20-1 to TRBJ1-2, with D unresolved. Germline V gene data show CDR1 as DFQATT and CDR2 as SNEGSKA (reference sequence). V was clipped by 6 bases and J by 0 bases, with 11 bases between them. CDR3 length: 13 residues.